A selection of T cell receptor beta chains follows, all from one sample in a study of CD4 T cells in relation to SARS-CoV-2 and coronaviruses. Their antigens are not known. Profiling relied on immunoSEQ multiplex PCR, and the TCRdb table lists in-frame clones only, not all of them. Of about 39,000 clones listed, roughly 82% were seen once; the top ten hold over 20%. Sequenced input: memory CD4+ T cells from PBMCs, cultured in vitro. These receptors were collected from an adult with COVID-19. Both conserved end residues are part of each CDR3. The D gene is left open where the match is weak. A row's size may be missing; if present it is once, few, many or a size class.

.,TRBJ1-2,.,TRBV19,CASSEPELYGYTF,TGTGCCAGTAGTGAACCGGAACTCTATGGCTACACCTTC
.,TRBJ2-5,TRBD2,TRBV5-1,CASSGGVGLAGAGETQYF,TGCGCCAGCAGCGGGGGAGTGGGACTAGCGGGAGCGGGTGAGACCCAGTACTTC
.,TRBJ2-5,TRBD1,TRBV7-8,CASSSLRRTGAGETQYF,TGTGCCAGCAGCTCCTTAAGGAGGACAGGGGCTGGGGAGACCCAGTACTTC
.,TRBJ2-7,.,TRBV18,CASSPLGYEQYF,TGTGCCAGCTCACCACTAGGCTACGAGCAGTACTTC
.,TRBJ1-1,.,TRBV2,CASSERQGNTEAFF,TGTGCCAGCAGTGAAAGGCAGGGGAACACTGAAGCTTTCTTT
.,TRBJ2-7,TRBD1,TRBV11-2,CASSRGRGLSYEQYF,TGTGCCAGCAGCCGCGGAAGGGGGCTAAGCTACGAGCAGTACTTC
.,TRBJ2-2,.,TRBV18,CASSPPTAPGELFF,TGTGCCAGCTCACCACCGACGGCTCCCGGGGAGCTGTTTTTT
.,TRBJ1-1,.,TRBV30,CAWSLFVGAEAFF,TGTGCCTGGAGTTTGTTCGTTGGAGCTGAAGCTTTCTTT
.,TRBJ2-3,.,TRBV30,CAWSVRTTDTQYF,TGTGCCTGGAGTGTACGAACCACAGATACGCAGTATTTT
.,TRBJ1-1,.,TRBV6-5,CASSYSRRAGTEAFF,TGTGCCAGCAGTTACTCTCGGAGGGCGGGCACTGAAGCTTTCTTT
.,TRBJ1-2,.,TRBV7-7,CASSQWGSGRNYGYTF,TGTGCCAGCAGCCAATGGGGAAGTGGGAGGAACTATGGCTACACCTTC
.,TRBJ1-5,.,TRBV4-1,CASSQDLNSYQPQHF,TGCGCCAGCAGCCAAGATTTAAACAGTTATCAGCCCCAGCATTTT
.,TRBJ2-2,.,TRBV14,CASSRWGGPNTGELFF,TGTGCCAGCAGCCGCTGGGGGGGGCCGAACACCGGGGAGCTGTTTTTT
.,TRBJ2-2,TRBD2,TRBV7-9,CASSWGRGGSTGELFF,TGTGCCAGCAGCTGGGGCCGGGGGGGGAGCACCGGGGAGCTGTTTTTT
.,TRBJ2-1,TRBD2,TRBV4-1,CASSRAGTSGSPNEQFF,TGCGCCAGCAGCCGAGCCGGGACTAGCGGGAGCCCCAATGAGCAGTTCTTC
.,TRBJ1-5,.,TRBV27,CASSRDNYNQPQHF,TGTGCCAGCAGTCGCGATAACTACAATCAGCCCCAGCATTTT
.,TRBJ2-7,TRBD1,TRBV27,CASSLVRAGGSYEQYF,TGTGCCAGCAGTTTAGTCCGGGCAGGGGGCTCCTACGAGCAGTACTTC
.,TRBJ2-3,TRBD2,TRBV18,CASSPRTRSDTQYF,TGTGCCAGCTCCCCCAGGACTAGATCAGATACGCAGTATTTT
.,TRBJ2-1,.,TRBV7-7,CASSPTRGLYNEQFF,TGTGCCAGCAGCCCGACTAGGGGGCTCTACAATGAGCAGTTCTTC
.,TRBJ2-5,.,TRBV7-8,CASSLGSEQETQYF,TGTGCCAGCAGCTTAGGGAGTGAGCAAGAGACCCAGTACTTC
few,TRBJ1-4,.,TRBV21-1,CASPGRGTGVGKLFF,TGTGCCAGCCCGGGGAGAGGGACCGGCGTCGGAAAACTGTTTTTT
.,TRBJ2-1,TRBD1,TRBV9,CASSVVGQGENEQFF,TGTGCCAGCAGCGTAGTCGGACAGGGGGAGAATGAGCAGTTCTTC
.,TRBJ2-2,.,TRBV7-9,CASGPRPSNTGELFF,TGTGCCAGCGGACCTAGACCGTCGAACACCGGGGAGCTGTTTTTT
.,TRBJ1-4,.,TRBV11-2,CASSLSQNEKLFF,TGTGCCAGCAGCTTAAGCCAGAATGAAAAACTGTTTTTT
.,TRBJ2-1,.,TRBV5-6,CASSPGGSNEQFF,TGTGCCAGCAGCCCAGGGGGGAGCAATGAGCAGTTCTTC
.,TRBJ2-3,.,TRBV4-2,CASSQETSIPDTQYF,TGTGCCAGCAGCCAAGAAACTAGCATCCCAGATACGCAGTATTTT
.,TRBJ2-3,.,TRBV19,CASSLTGSGEITDTQYF,TGTGCCAGTAGTCTGACGGGCTCGGGAGAAATCACAGATACGCAGTATTTT
.,TRBJ2-7,.,TRBV30,CAWSGFQANLGQYF,TGTGCCTGGAGTGGGTTCCAGGCCAACTTGGGGCAGTACTTC
.,TRBJ2-1,TRBD2,TRBV4-1,CASSHNLLAGGPKVYNEQFF,TGCGCCAGCAGCCACAACCTCCTAGCGGGAGGGCCTAAAGTGTACAATGAGCAGTTCTTC
.,TRBJ2-1,.,TRBV24-1,CATSDLLGSSYNEQFF,TGTGCCACCAGTGATTTGCTTGGGAGCTCCTACAATGAGCAGTTCTTC
.,TRBJ1-1,.,TRBV18,CASSPGARTEAFF,TGTGCCAGCTCACCAGGGGCGCGCACTGAAGCTTTCTTT
.,TRBJ1-5,.,TRBV3-1/TRBV3-2,CASSQAGRDQPQHF,TGTGCCAGCAGCCAAGCAGGGCGCGATCAGCCCCAGCATTTT
.,TRBJ2-5,.,TRBV2,CASSEGRGAQETQYF,TGTGCCAGCAGTGAAGGCCGGGGTGCCCAAGAGACCCAGTACTTC
.,TRBJ2-1,TRBD2,TRBV9,CASSVGGLALNEQFF,TGTGCCAGCAGCGTAGGAGGACTAGCGCTCAATGAGCAGTTCTTC
.,TRBJ1-2,.,TRBV7-2,CASSLLGKSYYGYTF,TGTGCCAGCAGCTTACTGGGGAAGAGCTACTATGGCTACACCTTC
once,TRBJ2-7,TRBD1,TRBV29-1,CSVLPRTGYYEQYF,TGCAGCGTGCTCCCCCGGACAGGATATTACGAGCAGTACTTC
few,TRBJ1-5,TRBD1,TRBV15,CATGGQGRGPQHF,TGTGCCACCGGCGGACAGGGCAGGGGGCCCCAGCATTTT
.,TRBJ2-7,TRBD2,TRBV4-3,CASSLTSGRAYEQYF,TGCGCCAGCAGCCTAACTAGCGGGAGGGCTTACGAGCAGTACTTC
once,TRBJ2-6,TRBD1,TRBV6-4,CASSDSGGAGANVLTF,TGTGCCAGCAGTGACTCAGGGGGCGCTGGGGCCAACGTCCTGACTTTC
.,TRBJ2-5,.,TRBV7-8,CASSLVRLVQKETQYF,TGTGCCAGCAGCTTAGTCAGACTAGTCCAAAAAGAGACCCAGTACTTC
.,TRBJ2-1,TRBD2,TRBV5-4,CASLNGGTSYNEQFF,TGTGCCAGCCTGAACGGCGGGACTAGCTACAATGAGCAGTTCTTC
.,TRBJ1-3,.,TRBV20-1,CSAGGGNTIYF,TGCAGTGCTGGGGGGGGAAACACCATATATTTT
.,TRBJ1-3,.,TRBV11-2,CASSLRPLDVSGNTIYF,TGTGCCAGCAGCTTGCGCCCTCTGGACGTCTCTGGAAACACCATATATTTT
.,TRBJ2-1,TRBD2,TRBV13,CASRRRWGRGSYNEQFF,TGTGCCAGCAGAAGGCGATGGGGGAGGGGTTCCTACAATGAGCAGTTCTTC
.,TRBJ2-7,.,TRBV18,CASSRDSTYEQYF,TGTGCCAGCTCACGGGACTCCACCTACGAGCAGTACTTC
.,TRBJ2-3,.,TRBV6-1,CASSERADTQYF,TGTGCCAGCAGTGAGAGGGCAGATACGCAGTATTTT
.,TRBJ2-5,.,TRBV28,CASSLPWGQETQYF,TGTGCCAGCAGTTTACCGTGGGGGCAAGAGACCCAGTACTTC
.,TRBJ1-6,TRBD1,TRBV7-6,CASSPRDRVGWSPLHF,TGTGCCAGCAGCCCTAGGGACAGGGTGGGGTGGTCACCCCTCCACTTT
.,TRBJ2-5,TRBD2,TRBV30,CARAGGFQETQYF,TGTGCCCGAGCGGGAGGGTTCCAAGAGACCCAGTACTTC
.,TRBJ2-3,.,TRBV2,CASSFRQAGTDTQYF,TGTGCCAGCAGTTTCCGACAGGCGGGCACAGATACGCAGTATTTT
.,TRBJ1-1,TRBD1,TRBV6-1,CASSDMDRGFAFF,TGTGCCAGCAGTGATATGGACAGGGGTTTTGCTTTCTTT
.,TRBJ2-1,.,TRBV6-6,CASSPSYNEQFF,TGTGCCAGCAGCCCCTCCTACAATGAGCAGTTCTTC
.,TRBJ2-3,TRBD2,TRBV2,CASKGLAGVVDTQYF,TGTGCCAGCAAAGGACTAGCGGGAGTGGTAGATACGCAGTATTTT
.,TRBJ1-2,.,TRBV19,CASSIGEVSGYTF,TGTGCCAGTAGTATAGGGGAGGTCAGTGGCTACACCTTC
once,TRBJ2-7,.,TRBV9,CASSVSGDTYEQYF,TGTGCCAGCAGCGTATCGGGGGACACCTACGAGCAGTACTTC
large,TRBJ2-5,.,TRBV7-9,CASSFETQYF,TGTGCCAGCAGCTTCGAGACCCAGTACTTC
.,TRBJ2-5,TRBD2,TRBV6-6,CASSRGLAGETQYF,TGTGCCAGCAGTCGAGGACTAGCGGGAGAGACCCAGTACTTC
.,TRBJ2-3,.,TRBV7-9,CASRPWTPGEDTQYF,TGTGCCAGCAGACCCTGGACGCCGGGAGAGGATACGCAGTATTTT
few,TRBJ2-3,TRBD1,TRBV2,CATPGQWDRATDTQYF,TGTGCCACCCCAGGGCAATGGGACAGAGCCACAGATACGCAGTATTTT
.,TRBJ2-6,TRBD2,TRBV25-1,CACAEAGTGGANVLTF,TGTGCCTGCGCTGAAGCGGGAACGGGGGGGGCCAACGTCCTGACTTTC